These 4 T cell receptor beta chains were sequenced from one sample in a study of cytomegalovirus exposure and HLA in healthy donors. This PCR relied on a set of 60 Vbeta primers and 13 Jbeta primers. Libraries were prepared by immunoSEQ multiplex PCR; TCRdb keeps only in-frame clonotypes and omits some of them. The top ten clones hold 11% of a sample with roughly 72,000 clones, around 70% of them seen once. The sequenced sample was PBMCs. These receptors all come from a human donor in good health.

The J gene is TRBJ1-6, the V gene TRBV5-6, with 7 nucleotides matching TRBD1. Losses at the gene ends were 6 bases for V and 10 bases for J; bases not matched to a gene: 13. The CDR3 sequence is 15 residues long. Germline loops: CDR1 SGHDT, CDR2 YYEEEE. CDR3 DNA: TGTGCCAGCAACTCGACAGGGTCTAGGGACTCACCCCTCCACTTT. It codes for CASNSTGSRDSPLHF.

The rearrangement links TRBV5-1 to TRBJ1-6; TRBD1 might be the D (5 bases). The germline gives CDR1 SGHRS, CDR2 YFSETQ. V dropped 0 bases and J dropped 7 bases, with 11 bases sitting between them. The CDR3 runs to 15 residues. CDR3 amino acids: CASSLEGRVNSPLHF. The CDR3 DNA is TGCGCCAGCAGCTTGGAAGGCAGGGTGAATTCACCCCTCCACTTT.

This chain connects TRBV19 to TRBJ1-3, with D perhaps TRBD1 (5 bases). The CDR3 has 16 amino acids. Trimming removed 5 bases at V and 0 bases at J, with 14 bases between. Germline V gene sequence: CDR1 LNHDA, CDR2 SQIVND (reference sequence). The CDR3 region is CASSRPGLYSGNTIYF. CDR3 DNA: TGTGCCAGTAGTCGACCGGGACTATACTCTGGAAACACCATATATTTT.

The chain couples TRBV19 to TRBJ2-7, with 8 nucleotides matching TRBD1. The CDR3 totals 14 residues. V was clipped by 6 bases and J by 3 bases; unmatched bases: 7. Looked up from germline, CDR1 is LNHDA and CDR2 is SQIVND (reference sequence). This CDR3 is CASSPRDRLYEQYF. The CDR3 nucleotides are TGTGCCAGTAGCCCCCGGGACAGGCTCTACGAGCAGTACTTC.